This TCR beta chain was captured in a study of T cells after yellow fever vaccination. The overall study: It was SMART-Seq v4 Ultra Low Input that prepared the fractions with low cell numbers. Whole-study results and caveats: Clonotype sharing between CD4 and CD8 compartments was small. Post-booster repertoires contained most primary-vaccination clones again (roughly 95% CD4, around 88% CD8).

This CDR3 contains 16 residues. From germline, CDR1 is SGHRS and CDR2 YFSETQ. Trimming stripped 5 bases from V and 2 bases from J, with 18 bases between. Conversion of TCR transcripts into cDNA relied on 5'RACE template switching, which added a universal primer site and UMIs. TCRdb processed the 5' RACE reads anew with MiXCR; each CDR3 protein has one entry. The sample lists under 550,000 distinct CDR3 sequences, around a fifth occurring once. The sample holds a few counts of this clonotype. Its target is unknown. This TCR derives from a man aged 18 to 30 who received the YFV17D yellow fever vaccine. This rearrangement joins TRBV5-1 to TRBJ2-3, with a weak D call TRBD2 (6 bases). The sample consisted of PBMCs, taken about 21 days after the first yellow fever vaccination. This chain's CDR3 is CASRRVGGLNTDTQYF. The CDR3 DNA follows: TGCGCCAGCAGGAGGGTCGGGGGATTGAACACAGATACGCAGTATTTT. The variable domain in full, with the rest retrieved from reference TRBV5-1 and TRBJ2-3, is KAGVTQTPRYLIKTRGQQVTLSCSPISGHRSVSWYQQTPGQGLQFLFEYFSETQRNKGNFPGRFSGRQFSNSRSEMNVSTLELGDSALYLCASRRVGGLNTDTQYFGPGTRLTVL.